Below are 5 T cell receptor beta chains sequenced from a single sample in a study of shared clonotypes between healthy human individuals. Measured with immunoSEQ multiplex PCR; TCRdb has only the in-frame clones, and not every one. Seen here are about 2.1 million clones, about 94% observed once, and the top ten hold approximately 1.6%. Naive CD8 cells lacked CD45RO, underwent positive selection for CCR7 and left out terminally differentiated effector memory CD45RA+ cells. Sequenced input: naive CD8+ T cells from PBMCs. Receptor source: a young man in good health. Some clones in this sample may be carry-over from other donors' samples.

This rearrangement joins TRBV2 to TRBJ1-6; tentative D call: TRBD1 (5 bases). Looked up from germline, CDR1 is SNHLY and CDR2 is FYNNEI. CDR3 length: 17 amino acids. V shed 2 bases and J shed 0 bases, with 11 bases lying between them. CDR3 in DNA: TGTGCCAGCAGTGAACAGGGCCCTAGCTCCTATAATTCACCCCTCCACTTT. Translation gives CASSEQGPSSYNSPLHF.

The chain carries TRBV9 and TRBJ1-2, with D hard to call. The CDR3 loop spans 15 amino acids. V gave up 4 bases and J gave up 10 bases, with 23 bases separating them. Germline V lookup: CDR1 SGDLS, CDR2 YYNGEE. CDR3 DNA: TGTGCCAGCAGCTTAGCCGGGAACAGAGGTTCCGTCTACACCTTC. Residues: CASSLAGNRGSVYTF.

The chain carries TRBV28 and TRBJ1-2, with TRBD1 identical over 7 bases. V lost 2 bases and J lost 5; bases outside the gene matches: 2. The CDR3 extends over 13 amino acids. Germline-derived CDR1 and CDR2 are MDHEN and SYDVKM. The CDR3 nucleotides read TGTGCCAGCAGTTTACGACAGGGATATGGCTACACCTTC. Its translation: CASSLRQGYGYTF.

The CDR3 spells CAITGAAGNTIYF. For the CDR3, the DNA is TGTGCCATAACAGGGGCGGCTGGAAACACCATATATTTT. The gene calls are TRBV28 and TRBJ1-3; 7 positions match TRBD1. CDR1 and CDR2 from the germline V gene are MDHEN and SYDVKM. The CDR3 is 13 residues long. V trimming: 10 bases; J trimming: 2 bases; junction bases outside the gene matches: 5.

As to this clone: This sample also contains other DNA sequences that code for the same CDR3. This rearrangement joins TRBV13 to TRBJ2-1; possible D gene TRBD2, 5 bases. V was shortened by 3 bases and J by 3 bases, with 6 bases between the two germline ends. This CDR3 is built from 13 residues. CDR1 PRHDT and CDR2 FYEKMQ come from the germline V gene (reference sequence). In nucleotides, the CDR3 is TGTGCCAGCAGCTTGAGGGACTACAATGAGCAGTTCTTC. It yields the protein CASSLRDYNEQFF.